This T cell receptor beta chain was recorded in a study of blood T cell repertoires in COVID-19. Study at large: The United States, Italy and Spain supplied acute and convalescent COVID-19 samples.

The V and J ends lost 0 bases and 0 bases respectively, with 6 bases between them. Germline-derived CDR1 and CDR2 are SGHDT and YYEEEE. The CDR3 runs 14 residues. TCRdb's table, derived via immunoSEQ multiplex PCR, lists solely in-frame clones and lacks some. The sample lists about 110,000 clones, more than 75% occurring once. The sequence was collected from a man aged 40-55 years with acute or convalescent COVID-19. Source material: peripheral blood. V gene TRBV5-6 combines with J gene TRBJ1-2; D unresolved. The CDR3 here is CASSLGQSNYGYTF. For the CDR3, the DNA is TGTGCCAGCAGCTTGGGGCAGTCTAACTATGGCTACACCTTC.